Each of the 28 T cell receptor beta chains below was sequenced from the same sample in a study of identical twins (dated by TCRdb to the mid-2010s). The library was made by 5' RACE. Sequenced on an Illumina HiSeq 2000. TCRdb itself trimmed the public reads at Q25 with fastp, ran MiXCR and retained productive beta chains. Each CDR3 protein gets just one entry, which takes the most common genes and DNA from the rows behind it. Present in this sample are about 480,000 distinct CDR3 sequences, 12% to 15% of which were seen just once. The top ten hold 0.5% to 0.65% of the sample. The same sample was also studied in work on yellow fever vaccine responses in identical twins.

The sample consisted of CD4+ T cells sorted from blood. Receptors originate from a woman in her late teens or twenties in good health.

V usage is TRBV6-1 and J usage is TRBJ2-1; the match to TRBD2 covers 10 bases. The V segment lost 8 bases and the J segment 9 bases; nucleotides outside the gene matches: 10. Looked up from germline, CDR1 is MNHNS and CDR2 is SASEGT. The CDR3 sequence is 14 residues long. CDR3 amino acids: CASEILAGVSEQFF. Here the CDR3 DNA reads TGTGCCAGCGAAATTCTAGCGGGGGTTAGTGAGCAGTTCTTC.

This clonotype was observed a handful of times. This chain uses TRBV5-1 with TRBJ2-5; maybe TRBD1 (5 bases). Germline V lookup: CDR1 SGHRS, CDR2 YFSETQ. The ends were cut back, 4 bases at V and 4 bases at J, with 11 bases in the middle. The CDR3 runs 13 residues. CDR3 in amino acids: CASSEQGRETQYF. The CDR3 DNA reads TGCGCCAGCAGCGAGCAGGGTAGAGAGACCCAGTACTTC.

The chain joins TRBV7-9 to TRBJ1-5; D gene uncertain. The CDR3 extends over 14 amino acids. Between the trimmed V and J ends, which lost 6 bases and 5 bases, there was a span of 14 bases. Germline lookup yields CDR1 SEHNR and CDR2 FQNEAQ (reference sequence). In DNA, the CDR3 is TGTGCCAGCAGTTTAACGGGATCCGATCAGCCCCAGCATTTT. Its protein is CASSLTGSDQPQHF.

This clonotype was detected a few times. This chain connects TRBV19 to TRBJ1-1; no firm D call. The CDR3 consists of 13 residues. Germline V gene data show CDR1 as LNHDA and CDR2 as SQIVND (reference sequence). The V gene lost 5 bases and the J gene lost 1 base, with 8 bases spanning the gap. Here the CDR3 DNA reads TGTGCCAGTAGTGAACAGAGGAACACTGAAGCTTTCTTT. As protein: CASSEQRNTEAFF. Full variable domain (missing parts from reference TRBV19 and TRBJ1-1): DGGITQSPKYLFRKEGQNVTLSCEQNLNHDAMYWYRQDPGQGLRLIYYSQIVNDFQKGDIAEGYSVSREKKESFPLTVTSAQKNPTAFYLCASSEQRNTEAFFGQGTRLTVV.

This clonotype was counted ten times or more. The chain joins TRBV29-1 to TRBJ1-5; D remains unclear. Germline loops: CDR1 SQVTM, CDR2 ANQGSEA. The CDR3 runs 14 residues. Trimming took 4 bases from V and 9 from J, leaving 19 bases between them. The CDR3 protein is CSVVGYRVEWPQHF. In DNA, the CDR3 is TGCAGCGTTGTGGGATACCGGGTTGAGTGGCCCCAGCATTTT.

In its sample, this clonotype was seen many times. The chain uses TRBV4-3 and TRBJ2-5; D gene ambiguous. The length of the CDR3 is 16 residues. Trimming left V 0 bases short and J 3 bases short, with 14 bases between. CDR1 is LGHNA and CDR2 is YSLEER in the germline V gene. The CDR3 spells CASSQDFLGVEETQYF. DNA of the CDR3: TGCGCCAGCAGCCAAGATTTTTTAGGTGTAGAAGAGACCCAGTACTTC.

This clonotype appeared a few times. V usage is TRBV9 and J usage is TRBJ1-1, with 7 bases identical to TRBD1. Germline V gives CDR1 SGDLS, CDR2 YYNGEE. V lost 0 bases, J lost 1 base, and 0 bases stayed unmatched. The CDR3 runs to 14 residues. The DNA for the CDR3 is TGTGCCAGCAGCGTAGGGACAGGGAACACTGAAGCTTTCTTT. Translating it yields CASSVGTGNTEAFF.

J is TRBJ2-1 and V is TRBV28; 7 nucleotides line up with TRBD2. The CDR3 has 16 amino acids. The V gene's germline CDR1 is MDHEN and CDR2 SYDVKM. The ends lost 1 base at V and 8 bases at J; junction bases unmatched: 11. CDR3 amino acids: CASSLSKPGRADEQFF. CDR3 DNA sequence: TGTGCCAGCAGTTTATCAAAACCGGGGAGGGCAGATGAGCAGTTCTTC. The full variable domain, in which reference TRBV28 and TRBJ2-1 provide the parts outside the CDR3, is DVKVTQSSRYLVKRTGEKVFLECVQDMDHENMFWYRQDPGLGLRLIYFSYDVKMKEKGDIPEGYSVSREKKERFSLILESASTNQTSMYLCASSLSKPGRADEQFFGPGTRLTVL.

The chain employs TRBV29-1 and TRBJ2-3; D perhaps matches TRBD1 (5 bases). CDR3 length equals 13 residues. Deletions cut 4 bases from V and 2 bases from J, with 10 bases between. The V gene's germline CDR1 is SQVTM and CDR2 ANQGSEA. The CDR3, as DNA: TGCAGCGTTGGCAGGGTGGTCACAGATACGCAGTATTTT. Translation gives CSVGRVVTDTQYF.

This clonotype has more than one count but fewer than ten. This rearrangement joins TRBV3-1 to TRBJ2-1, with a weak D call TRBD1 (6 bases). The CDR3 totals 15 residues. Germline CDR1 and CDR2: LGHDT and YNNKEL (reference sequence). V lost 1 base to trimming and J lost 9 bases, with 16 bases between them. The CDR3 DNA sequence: TGTGCCAGCAGCCAAGTAATCGGGCCAGGGGTTGAGCAGTTCTTC. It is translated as CASSQVIGPGVEQFF.

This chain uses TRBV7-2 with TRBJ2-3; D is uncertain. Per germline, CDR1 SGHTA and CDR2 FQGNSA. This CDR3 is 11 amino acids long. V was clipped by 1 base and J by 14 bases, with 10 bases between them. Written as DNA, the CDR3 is TGTGCCAGCAGCTTAGAACTAAATCTGTATTTT. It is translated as CASSLELNLYF.

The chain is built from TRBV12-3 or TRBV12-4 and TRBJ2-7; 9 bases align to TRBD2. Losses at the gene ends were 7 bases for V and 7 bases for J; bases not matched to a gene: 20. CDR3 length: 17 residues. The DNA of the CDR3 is TGTGCCAGCACCCGCATACAATTAGCGGGAGAAGCCTGGGAGCAGTACTTC. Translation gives CASTRIQLAGEAWEQYF.

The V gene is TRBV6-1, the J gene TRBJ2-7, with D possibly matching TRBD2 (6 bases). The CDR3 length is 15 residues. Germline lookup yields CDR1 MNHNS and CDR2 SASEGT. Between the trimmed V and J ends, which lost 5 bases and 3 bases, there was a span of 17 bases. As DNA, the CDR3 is TGTGCCAGCAGTCGAGAACTAGCCGGGGTCTACGAGCAGTACTTC. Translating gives CASSRELAGVYEQYF.

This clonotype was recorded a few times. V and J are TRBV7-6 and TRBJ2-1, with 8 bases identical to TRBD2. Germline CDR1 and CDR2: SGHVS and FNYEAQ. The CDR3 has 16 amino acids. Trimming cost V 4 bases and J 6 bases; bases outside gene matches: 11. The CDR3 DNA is TGTGCCAGCAGCTCTGAAGCCGGGACTAGACCCAATGAGCAGTTCTTC. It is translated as CASSSEAGTRPNEQFF.

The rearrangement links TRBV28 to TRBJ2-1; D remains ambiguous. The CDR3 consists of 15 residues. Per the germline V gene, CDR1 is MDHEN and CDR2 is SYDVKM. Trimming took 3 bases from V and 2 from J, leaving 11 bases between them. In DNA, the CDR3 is TGTGCCAGCAGTTTTCCCAGACCCCCCTACAATGAGCAGTTCTTC. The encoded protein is CASSFPRPPYNEQFF.

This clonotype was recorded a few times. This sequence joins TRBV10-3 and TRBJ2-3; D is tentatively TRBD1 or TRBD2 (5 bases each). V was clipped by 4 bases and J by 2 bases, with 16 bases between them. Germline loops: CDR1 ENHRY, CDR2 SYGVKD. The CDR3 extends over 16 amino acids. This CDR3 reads CAISGGASTNTDTQYF. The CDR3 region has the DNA TGTGCCATCAGTGGTGGGGCTAGCACGAACACAGATACGCAGTATTTT.

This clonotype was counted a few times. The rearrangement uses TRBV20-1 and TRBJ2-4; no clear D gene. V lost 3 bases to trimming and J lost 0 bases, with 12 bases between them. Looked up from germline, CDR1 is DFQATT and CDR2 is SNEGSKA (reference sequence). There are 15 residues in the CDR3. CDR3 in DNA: TGCAGTGCTAGGACCCCGGATATAGCCAAAAACATTCAGTACTTC. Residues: CSARTPDIAKNIQYF.

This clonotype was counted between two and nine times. The CDR3 loop reads CASSPGQGANEKLFF. The CDR3 DNA sequence: TGTGCCAGCAGTCCGGGACAGGGGGCTAATGAAAAACTGTTTTTT. This rearrangement joins TRBV6-4 to TRBJ1-4; 11 bases are shared with TRBD1. The CDR3 is 15 amino acids. Germline CDR1 reads MRHNA; CDR2 reads SNTAGT. Trimming took 5 bases from V and 3 from J; bases not matched to a gene: 2.

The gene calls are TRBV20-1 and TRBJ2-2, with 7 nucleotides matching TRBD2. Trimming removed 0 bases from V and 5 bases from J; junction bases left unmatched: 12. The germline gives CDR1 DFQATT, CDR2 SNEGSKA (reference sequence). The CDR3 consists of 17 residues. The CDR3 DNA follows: TGCAGTGCTAGAGAAGCCCCCGGGCTCGGGGGGACCGGGGAGCTGTTTTTT. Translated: CSAREAPGLGGTGELFF.

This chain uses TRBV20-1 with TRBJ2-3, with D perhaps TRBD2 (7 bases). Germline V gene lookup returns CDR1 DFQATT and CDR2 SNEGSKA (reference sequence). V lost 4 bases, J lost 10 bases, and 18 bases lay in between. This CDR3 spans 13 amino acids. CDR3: CSAIVGGPLAQYF. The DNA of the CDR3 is TGCAGTGCTATAGTCGGGGGGCCCTTAGCGCAGTATTTT.

CDR3 region: CASSLVPVTDTQYF. The DNA of the CDR3 is TGCGCCAGCAGCTTGGTGCCAGTCACAGATACGCAGTATTTT. J is TRBJ2-3 and V is TRBV5-1; D remains ambiguous. Germline CDR1 and CDR2: SGHRS and YFSETQ. The CDR3 spans 14 residues. V lost 0 bases, J lost 2 bases, and 7 bases lay in between.

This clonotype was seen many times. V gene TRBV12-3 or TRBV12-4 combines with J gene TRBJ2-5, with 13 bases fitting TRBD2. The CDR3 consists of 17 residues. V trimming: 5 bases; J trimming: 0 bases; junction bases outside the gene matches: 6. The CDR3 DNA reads TGTGCCAGCAGTCGTCCGGGACTAGCGGGGTACCAAGAGACCCAGTACTTC. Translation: CASSRPGLAGYQETQYF.

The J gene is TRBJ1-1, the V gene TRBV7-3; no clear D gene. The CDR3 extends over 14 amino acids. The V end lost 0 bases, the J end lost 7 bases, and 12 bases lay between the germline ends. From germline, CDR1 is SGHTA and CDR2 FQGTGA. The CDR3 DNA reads TGTGCCAGCAGCTTAACATCCGGAGGCAGTGAAGCTTTCTTT. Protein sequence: CASSLTSGGSEAFF.

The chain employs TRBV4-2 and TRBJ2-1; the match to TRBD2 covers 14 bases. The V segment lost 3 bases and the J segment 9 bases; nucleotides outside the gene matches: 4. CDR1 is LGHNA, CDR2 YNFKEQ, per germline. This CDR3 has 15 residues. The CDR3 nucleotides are TGTGCCAGCAGCCAGGGACTAGCGGGAGAGGGTGAGCAGTTCTTC. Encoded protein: CASSQGLAGEGEQFF.

DNA of the CDR3: TGTGCCAGCAGCCAGACTAGCGGGGGGGCGAAGCAGTACTTC. The encoded protein is CASSQTSGGAKQYF. This chain links TRBV3-1 with TRBJ2-7, with 14 nucleotides matching TRBD2. Germline loops: CDR1 LGHDT, CDR2 YNNKEL (reference sequence). The CDR3 is 14 residues long. V shed 3 bases and J 8 bases; nucleotides not matched to a gene: 3.

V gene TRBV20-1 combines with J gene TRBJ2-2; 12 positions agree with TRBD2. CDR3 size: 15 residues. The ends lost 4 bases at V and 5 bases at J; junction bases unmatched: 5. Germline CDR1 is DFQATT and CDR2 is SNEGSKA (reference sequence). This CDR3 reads CSANGLAGTTGELFF. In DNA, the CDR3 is TGCAGTGCTAATGGACTAGCGGGGACTACCGGGGAGCTGTTTTTT.

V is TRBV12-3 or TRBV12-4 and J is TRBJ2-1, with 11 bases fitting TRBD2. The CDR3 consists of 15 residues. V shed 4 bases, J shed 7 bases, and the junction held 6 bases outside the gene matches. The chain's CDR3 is CASSSLAGERNEQFF. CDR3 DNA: TGTGCCAGCAGTTCACTAGCGGGAGAGAGGAATGAGCAGTTCTTC.

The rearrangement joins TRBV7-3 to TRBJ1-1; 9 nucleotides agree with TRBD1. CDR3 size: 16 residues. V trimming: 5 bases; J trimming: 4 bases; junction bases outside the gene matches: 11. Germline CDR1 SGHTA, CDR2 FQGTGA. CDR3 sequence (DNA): TGTGCCAGCAGCCCTACAGGGGGCGCGGGTGGCACTGAAGCTTTCTTT. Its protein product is CASSPTGGAGGTEAFF.